This TCR beta chain was sequenced for a study of tumor-infiltrating lymphocytes in primary liver carcinoma (dated by TCRdb to the late 2010s). Concerning the study at large: Roughly five patients with histopathologically diagnosed primary liver carcinoma underwent surgical resection in China between late 2015 and 2016. A total of about 35 specimens from 5 patients, comprising approximately 25 tumor regions, 5 adjacent noncancerous liver tissues and 5 peripheral blood samples, were covered by TCRbeta repertoire sequencing. The tumors of the five patients were staged as T1-T3 N0M0, with maximum diameters ranging from about 4 to 11 cm. Hepatocellular carcinoma (four) or combined HCC and intrahepatic cholangiocarcinoma (one) was present in the five patients, who were three men and two women aged 30 to 69 years. The study combined TCRbeta repertoire sequencing, expression microarrays and whole-exome sequencing across five regions of each liver tumor, with adjacent normal tissue and blood. Reproducibility between technical replicate repertoires was high, with correlation coefficients above 0.95 and mean shared-clone rates about 0.89. Each sample produced roughly 3.65 to 7.5 million productive TCRbeta reads, and read depth showed no significant difference between tissue types. General findings and caveats noted by the study authors: Consistent with antigen-driven expansion, pairs of tumor regions showed higher repertoire overlap (mean roughly 36%) than either tumor-adjacent pairs (about 17%) or tumor-blood pairs (around 15%). The top 250 clones accounted for a significantly greater share of the repertoire in tumors than in blood (p = 0.039). Only the TCR beta chain was sequenced, so true repertoire diversity is likely underestimated because unpaired alpha chains were not captured. The study included only a few patients, and the authors note findings should be validated in a larger study. Since the samples were bulk and unsorted, there was no way to compare CD4+ and CD8+ T cell repertoires.

Compared with the rest of its sample, this clonotype is medium-sized (0.01 to 0.1%). Its antigen remains undetermined. No base quality values were provided; no much bigger clone lies one nucleotide off. The CDR3 holds 13 amino acids from the cysteine to the phenylalanine. Solely the CDR3 DNA is kept, with 39 bases framed from the first base. V and J are trimmed by 5 bases and 6 bases, and the gene matches miss 7 bases of the junction. From the germline V gene, CDR1 is SGHAT and CDR2 is FQNNGV. Using a constant-region primer and ProtoScript II reverse transcriptase, TCRbeta-specific cDNA was reverse-transcribed from 450 to 650 ng total RNA. The TCRbeta libraries were prepared through three rounds of nested multiplex PCR following a slightly modified ARM-PCR procedure. Each of the first two PCR rounds ran for roughly 9 cycles using multiplex TRBV1-TRBV30 forward primers together with a Cbeta reverse primer. Sample barcodes and Illumina adapters were added in a final 25-cycle PCR with Deep VentR polymerase. Before sequencing, amplicons of 200-500 bp were purified from gel using a QIAquick gel extraction kit. An Illumina HiSeq 2500 was used to sequence the TCRbeta amplicons, generating 250-bp paired-end reads. Per the authors' processing: Trimmomatic v0.33 was used to quality-trim the reads, and FLASH v1.2.11 was used to merge paired reads so that full CDR3 sequences could be recovered. V, D and J germline segments were assigned to the rearranged TCRbeta sequences by MiGEC v1.2.1b. Clonotype statistics and Shannon-Wiener diversity indices were calculated with VDJtools v1.0.0. To reduce sampling bias, subsequent analyses other than the diversity analysis used only the 250 most abundant clonotypes in each sample. The raw public reads went through TCRdb reprocessing: fastp at Q25, MiXCR clone calling, in-frame beta chains kept. Rows are combined by CDR3 protein, so each entry shows the most common genes and DNA. TCRdb, not the authors, supplied the V and J calls. Across this sample there are roughly 180,000 distinct CDR3 sequences, with about 60% seen only once. Jointly, the top ten make up 70% to 80% of the sample.

RNA from unsorted whole blood was extracted with TRIzol reagent, and germline DNA was obtained with the DNeasy Blood & Tissue kit. Patients had chronic HBV infection and were treatment-naive at sampling. Before surgery, four milliliters of peripheral blood were drawn into K2EDTA tubes. The sequence was collected from a man in his forties with primary liver carcinoma and hepatitis B virus infection. The chain is encoded by TRBV11-2 joined to TRBJ2-7; TRBD2 aligns with 7 central bases. The sample taken for sequencing was peripheral blood. CDR3 sequence: CASSKQTSSEQYF. The nucleotide sequence is TGTGCCAGCAGCAAACAGACTAGCTCCGAGCAGTACTTC.